This record looks at one T cell receptor (beta chain) sequence and its context. The V gene lost 7 bases and the J gene lost 8 bases, with 20 bases spanning the gap. The CDR3 loop spans 14 amino acids. Germline CDR1 reads LNHDA; CDR2 reads SQIVND (reference sequence). The data originate from a study of control samples from healthy donors and cancer patients. Libraries were prepared by immunoSEQ multiplex PCR; TCRdb keeps only in-frame clonotypes and omits some of them. The data contain about 97,000 clones, 80% to 90% of them singletons. The V gene is TRBV19, the J gene TRBJ1-1, with D perhaps matching TRBD1 (6 bases). This sequence originates from a man aged 25-45 years in good health. Sequencing used blood. CDR3 residues: CASTRVRDTGEAFF. DNA of the CDR3: TGTGCCAGTACCAGAGTCCGGGACACGGGGGAAGCTTTCTTT.